These 11 T cell receptor beta chains were all obtained from the same sample, sequenced in a study of glioma-infiltrating T cells. Using RNA template, CDR3s of TCR alpha and beta were amplified with iRepertoire arm-PCR. Each CDR3 protein is one row after TCRdb ran MiXCR on the multiplex PCR reads. This table holds around 190,000 distinct CDR3 sequences, 25% to 35% found once. The material sequenced was glioma tissue, nonneoplastic brain tissue, or PBMCs (not recorded which). All receptors come from a human donor with low-grade glioma or glioblastoma, undergoing nonglioma brain surgery, or in good health (not recorded which).

This clonotype was counted at least ten times. This sequence joins TRBV28 and TRBJ2-2, with 7 bases aligning to TRBD1. The CDR3 is 16 residues long. Germline values: CDR1 MDHEN, CDR2 SYDVKM. V was clipped by 6 bases and J by 0 bases; unmatched bases: 7. CDR3 in amino acids: CASRTPGQTNTGELFF. Written as DNA, the CDR3 is TGTGCCAGCAGAACACCGGGACAGACGAACACCGGGGAGCTGTTTTTT.

This clonotype was counted only a few times. The CDR3: CASSPWTIAGGDEQFF. In nucleotides, the CDR3 is TGTGCCAGCAGCCCATGGACTATAGCGGGAGGTGATGAGCAGTTCTTC. The chain is built from TRBV3-1 and TRBJ2-1, with 10 bases identical to TRBD2. The CDR3 covers 16 residues. Germline values: CDR1 LGHDT, CDR2 YNNKEL (reference sequence). V was clipped by 4 bases and J by 8 bases; unmatched bases: 11.

This clonotype was observed many times. CDR3 loop: CASSQAKVGTYEQYF. DNA for the CDR3: TGCGCCAGCAGCCAAGCCAAGGTCGGTACCTACGAGCAGTACTTC. The chain recombines TRBV4-1 with TRBJ2-7, with no clear D. CDR1 and CDR2 from the germline V gene are MGHRA and YSYEKL. The CDR3 is 15 residues long. Trimming pared 1 base from V and 2 bases from J, leaving 12 bases between.

As regards this clonotype: With a much larger clone just one base away, this may be a read error. The rearrangement uses TRBV7-2 and TRBJ2-5; TRBD2 matches 7 bases. CDR3 length equals 16 residues. Germline V gene sequence: CDR1 SGHTA, CDR2 FQGNSA. CDR3 protein: CASSLVGSGYQGTQYF. CDR3 sequence (DNA): TGTGCCAGCAGCTTAGTAGGTAGCGGGTACCAAGGGACCCAGTACTTC.

Comment on this clonotype: At one end, the junction sequence differs from germline, possibly due to a read error. This chain connects TRBV19 to TRBJ1-3; D not certain. This CDR3 has 14 residues. CDR1 is LNHDA, CDR2 SQIVND, per germline (reference sequence). The CDR3 reads CASSMGGSVNTIYF. In DNA, the CDR3 is TGTGCCAGTAGTATGGGCGGCTCTGTAAACACCATATATTTT.

Only a few counts were recorded for this clonotype. The V call is TRBV28, the J call TRBJ2-1; TRBD1 matches at 9 bases. The ends lost 1 base at V and 4 bases at J; junction bases unmatched: 5. The CDR3 spans 16 residues. In germline, CDR1 is MDHEN, CDR2 SYDVKM. In nucleotides, the CDR3 is TGTGCCAGCAGTTTATTCCGGGACAGGGCTTACAATGAGCAGTTCTTC. Translating gives CASSLFRDRAYNEQFF.

This clonotype has just a few counts. The V call is TRBV25-1, the J call TRBJ2-5, with D perhaps matching TRBD1 or TRBD2 (5 bases each). The CDR3 runs 14 residues. Trimming removed 5 bases from V and 3 bases from J, with 13 bases in between. Per germline, CDR1 MGHDK and CDR2 SYGVNS. The CDR3 loop is CASSPGRWEETQYF. The CDR3 nucleotides read TGTGCCAGCAGTCCGGGACGATGGGAAGAGACCCAGTACTTC. Full variable domain (remainder filled in from reference TRBV25-1 and TRBJ2-5): EADIYQTPRYLVIGTGKKITLECSQTMGHDKMYWYQQDPGMELHLIHYSYGVNSTEKGDLSSESTVSRIRTEHFPLTLESARPSHTSQYLCASSPGRWEETQYFGPGTRLLVL.

With regard to this clonotype: This clone may be a read error of a much larger clone one base away. V and J are TRBV4-1 and TRBJ2-7, with D tentatively TRBD1 or TRBD2 (5 bases each). V dropped 1 base and J dropped 3 bases, with 13 bases sitting between them. The CDR3 has 15 amino acids. Germline assignment: CDR1 MGHRA and CDR2 YSYEKL. Here the CDR3 reads CASSQGKGTFYEQYF. As DNA, the CDR3 is TGCGCCAGCAGCCAAGGGAAAGGGACCTTCTACGAGCAGTACTTC.

This chain uses TRBV2 with TRBJ2-5, with a tentative D call TRBD1 (5 bases). CDR1 is SNHLY, CDR2 FYNNEI, per germline. The CDR3 has 12 amino acids. The germline V and J ends were trimmed by 4 bases and 5 bases, with 8 bases remaining between them. The CDR3 is CASSAGFETQYF. The CDR3 coding sequence is TGTGCCAGCAGTGCAGGGTTCGAGACCCAGTACTTC.

This clonotype was seen ten or more times. The chain is built from TRBV19 and TRBJ2-3; 8 positions agree with TRBD2. CDR1 is LNHDA and CDR2 is SQIVND in the germline V gene (reference sequence). The CDR3 is 15 residues long. V trimming: 3 bases; J trimming: 2 bases; junction bases outside the gene matches: 4. CDR3 DNA sequence: TGTGCCAGTAGTATGGGCGGGAGGTACACAGATACGCAGTATTTT. The encoded protein is CASSMGGRYTDTQYF.

This clonotype was detected once. A much bigger clone sits one base away, suggesting this may be a read error. The rearrangement links TRBV5-1 to TRBJ2-1; no firm D call. Germline CDR1 SGHRS, CDR2 YFSETQ. V was trimmed by 4 bases and J by 2 bases, leaving 13 bases between them. CDR3 size: 15 residues. The CDR3 protein is CASSLMANPYNEQFF. The CDR3 DNA is TGCGCCAGCAGCCTTATGGCAAACCCCTACAATGAGCAGTTCTTC. The complete variable domain, with remaining parts taken from reference TRBV5-1 and TRBJ2-1, reads KAGVTQTPRYLIKTRGQQVTLSCSPISGHRSVSWYQQTPGQGLQFLFEYFSETQRNKGNFPGRFSGRQFSNSRSEMNVSTLELGDSALYLCASSLMANPYNEQFFGPGTRLTVL.